This T cell receptor (beta chain) was recovered during a study of blood T cell repertoires in COVID-19. Adults between roughly 18 and 95 years of age took part from 20 to 25 US areas. The assay was immunoSEQ multiplex PCR, and TCRdb's table has in-frame clones only and misses some. The sample holds approximately 200,000 clones; roughly 86% are singletons and the top ten take about a tenth. CDR1 SNHLY and CDR2 FYNNEI come from the germline V gene. The CDR3 spans 12 residues. The ends lost 0 bases at V and 17 bases at J; junction bases unmatched: 4. Input material: PBMCs or T cells enriched from blood (not recorded which). The origin of this receptor is a man between 18 and 35 years old with acute COVID-19. The rearrangement uses TRBV2 and TRBJ1-4, with 9 bases that match TRBD1. CDR3 coding DNA: TGTGCCAGCAGTGAAGCGGGGGACAGGGACTTTTTT. It yields the protein CASSEAGDRDFF.